What follows are 14 T cell receptor beta chains derived from one specimen sequenced in a study of blood T cells in healthy people across ages. Combining a sample-barcoded 5' primer with a J-beta primer mix, a second PCR ran for roughly 6 to 12 cycles. TCRdb reprocessed the 5' RACE reads via MiXCR and lists one record per CDR3 protein. The table includes over 500,000 distinct CDR3 sequences, 25% to 35% detected once. These data also formed part of another study, on T cells of mothers and their children.

The material sequenced was blood. The receptors here all came from a boy aged 2 to 10 in good health.

This clonotype was counted at least ten times. This chain links TRBV9 with TRBJ2-1; 14 nucleotides match TRBD2. The junction had 17 bases not matched to a gene; V was cut back by 4 bases and J by 8 bases. The CDR3 has 19 residues. Germline CDR1 is SGDLS and CDR2 is YYNGEE. CDR3 protein: CASSPHLISGLAGAYEQFF. The CDR3 DNA sequence: TGTGCCAGCAGCCCGCACCTAATTTCGGGACTAGCGGGAGCATATGAGCAGTTCTTC.

This clonotype was observed a few times. V and J are TRBV19 and TRBJ1-2; a possible D gene is TRBD1 (5 bases). CDR3 length equals 14 residues. Trimming took off 6 bases at V and 4 bases at J, with 15 bases between the two ends. Germline CDR1 and CDR2: LNHDA and SQIVND (reference sequence). CDR3 protein: CASSHTQGGYGYTF. The CDR3 DNA sequence: TGTGCCAGTAGCCACACCCAGGGAGGCTATGGCTACACCTTC.

The sample holds a few counts of this clonotype. The V gene is TRBV12-3 or TRBV12-4, the J gene TRBJ2-5, with D possibly TRBD1 on 6 matching bases. V gave up 10 bases and J gave up 1 base, with 13 bases separating them. The CDR3 length is 13 residues. The CDR3 coding sequence is TGTGCCACCATGGACAGACTCCAAGAGACCCAGTACTTC. Its protein product is CATMDRLQETQYF.

The V and J genes are TRBV2 and TRBJ2-5, with D unresolved. The DNA end is more similar to TRBJ2-7, so the J call may be wrong. The CDR3 runs 14 residues. Germline lookup yields CDR1 SNHLY and CDR2 FYNNEI. The CDR3 spells CASSEVWETYEQYF. In DNA form, the CDR3 reads TGTGCCAGCAGTGAAGTTTGGGAAACCTACGAGCAGTACTTC.

This clonotype was counted many times. The chain carries TRBV7-2 and TRBJ2-5; weak D call: TRBD1 (5 bases). Germline V gene sequence: CDR1 SGHTA, CDR2 FQGNSA. V lost 0 bases, J lost 7 bases, and 15 bases lay in between. The CDR3 runs 15 residues. The CDR3 loop is CASSLAGVWEGTQYF. The CDR3 DNA sequence: TGTGCCAGCAGCTTAGCAGGGGTCTGGGAAGGGACCCAGTACTTC.

This clonotype was observed a handful of times. V and J are TRBV4-3 and TRBJ2-2; the match to TRBD2 covers 14 bases. The germline CDR1 and CDR2 sequences are LGHNA and YSLEER. Unmatched junction bases numbered 9, after V lost 2 bases and J lost 7 bases. The CDR3 is made up of 18 amino acids. The CDR3 DNA sequence: TGCGCCAGCAGCCAAATTGTGACTAGCGGGAGGGCCGACGGGGAGCTGTTTTTT. Protein: CASSQIVTSGRADGELFF.

V usage is TRBV14 and J usage is TRBJ2-5; D not certain. The CDR3 has 15 amino acids. The V gene lost 1 base and the J gene lost 3 bases, with 12 bases spanning the gap. Germline CDR1 reads SGHDN; CDR2 reads FVKESK. CDR3: CASSQAWGSEETQYF. The CDR3 DNA reads TGTGCCAGCAGCCAAGCCTGGGGTTCTGAAGAGACCCAGTACTTC.

Only a few counts were recorded for this clonotype. V and J are TRBV11-2 and TRBJ2-5, with TRBD2 matching over 9 bases. The DNA matches TRBJ2-1 better at its end, which makes the J call doubtful. Germline V gene lookup returns CDR1 SGHAT and CDR2 FQNNGV. The CDR3 consists of 17 residues. The CDR3 DNA reads as TGTGCCAGCAGCCCCATCGCGGGAGGGCCGGGTTTCACTGAGCAGTTCTTC. Protein sequence: CASSPIAGGPGFTEQFF.

This clonotype turned up a few times. This chain uses TRBV6-1 with TRBJ2-4, with D unclear. The V end was cut by 5 bases, the J end by 5 bases, with 19 bases between. This CDR3 has 16 amino acids. Germline assignment: CDR1 MNHNS and CDR2 SASEGT. The CDR3 DNA follows: TGTGCCAGCAGTCGAGGAAGCCGGGTCACACAAAACATTCAGTACTTC. It encodes CASSRGSRVTQNIQYF.

V usage is TRBV5-1 and J usage is TRBJ2-1, with 11 bases fitting TRBD2. Germline V lookup: CDR1 SGHRS, CDR2 YFSETQ. This CDR3 is 16 amino acids long. Trimming removed 0 bases from V and 4 bases from J; junction bases left unmatched: 3. CDR3 sequence (DNA): TGCGCCAGCAGCTTGGCCGGGACTAGCGGTTACAATGAGCAGTTCTTC. Its translation is CASSLAGTSGYNEQFF.

This chain links TRBV20-1 with TRBJ2-3; 12 bases agree with TRBD2. This CDR3 is 17 amino acids long. J gave up 2 bases and V 3 bases, and 9 bases lay outside the gene matches. Germline-derived CDR1 and CDR2 are DFQATT and SNEGSKA (reference sequence). CDR3 region: CSASLHLAGGDTDTQYF. The CDR3 DNA sequence: TGCAGTGCTAGCCTCCACCTAGCGGGGGGGGACACAGATACGCAGTATTTT.

This clonotype was counted a few times. The chain recombines TRBV7-9 with TRBJ1-1; perhaps TRBD1 as D (6 bases). The germline gives CDR1 SEHNR, CDR2 FQNEAQ (reference sequence). V was shortened by 2 bases and J by 6 bases, with 10 bases between the two germline ends. This CDR3 region has 13 residues. The CDR3 loop reads CASSLKQGAEAFF. The CDR3 DNA follows: TGTGCCAGCAGCTTAAAACAGGGAGCTGAAGCTTTCTTT.

This chain joins TRBV20-1 and TRBJ2-3, with a tentative D call TRBD2 (5 bases). This CDR3 region has 12 residues. Trimming removed 6 bases from V and 6 bases from J, with 13 bases in between. Germline lookup yields CDR1 DFQATT and CDR2 SNEGSKA (reference sequence). Here the CDR3 reads CSATGSGDTQYF. Here the CDR3 DNA reads TGCAGTGCCACGGGGTCCGGGGATACGCAGTATTTT.

The V call is TRBV4-3, the J call TRBJ2-1, with a possible D match to TRBD2 (6 bases). The CDR3 extends over 16 amino acids. Germline V lookup: CDR1 LGHNA, CDR2 YSLEER. Trimming removed 1 base at V and 2 bases at J, with 12 bases between. The CDR3 nucleotides read TGCGCCAGCAGCCAAGGGCTGGGCGGGGCCTACAATGAGCAGTTCTTC. Its translation is CASSQGLGGAYNEQFF.